A selection of T cell receptor beta chains follows, all from one sample in a study of T cell responses to AZD1222 COVID-19 vaccine. Sequenced by immunoSEQ multiplex PCR; TCRdb stores in-frame clones only, minus some. The sample includes 66,000 or so clones, about four fifths seen only once; the top ten take approximately 20%. The sample was peripheral blood, taken on day 0 of MenACWY control vaccination. The receptors were sampled from an adult in good health. CDR3s include the opening cysteine and the closing phenylalanine or tryptophan. The D gene is left open where the match is weak. The size field is filled for only some rows; it gives once, few, many or a size class.

CSASLRGGMNTEAFF TGCAGTGCTAGTTTGCGGGGAGGGATGAACACTGAAGCTTTCTTT NA TRBJ1-1 once TRBV20-1
CASSSTGFGYTF TGTGCCAGCAGCTCAACCGGATTTGGCTACACCTTC NA TRBJ1-2 NA TRBV5-4
CASSTGTGVNIQYF TGTGCCAGCAGCACCGGGACAGGGGTAAACATTCAGTACTTC TRBD1 TRBJ2-4 NA TRBV6-5
CAISYREDTQYF TGTGCCATCAGTTACAGGGAAGATACGCAGTATTTT NA TRBJ2-3 NA TRBV10-3
CASSPGWDTYEQYF TGTGCCAGCTCACCAGGTTGGGACACCTACGAGCAGTACTTC NA TRBJ2-7 medium-sized TRBV18
CASRDVHRDSSGNTIYF TGTGCCAGCAGGGATGTTCACCGGGACAGCTCTGGAAACACCATATATTTT TRBD1 TRBJ1-3 NA TRBV2
CASSKSRDRVNEQFF TGCGCCAGCAGCAAGTCCCGGGACAGGGTAAATGAGCAGTTCTTC TRBD1 TRBJ2-1 NA TRBV5-1
CASSLMGPVDEKLFF TGTGCCAGCAGCTTAATGGGCCCCGTTGATGAAAAACTGTTTTTT NA TRBJ1-4 NA TRBV7-8
CASSEEGNYGYTF TGTGCCAGCAGTGAAGAGGGAAACTATGGCTACACCTTC NA TRBJ1-2 NA TRBV6-1
CASSERGARTGYTF TGTGCCAGCAGTGAAAGGGGCGCGAGGACTGGCTACACCTTC NA TRBJ1-2 NA TRBV2
CASSTDGANEQFF TGCGCCAGCAGCACGGACGGGGCTAATGAGCAGTTCTTC NA TRBJ2-1 NA TRBV5-1
CASSTYDEFQPSNYGYTF TGTGCCAGTAGTACCTACGACGAGTTTCAACCTTCTAACTATGGCTACACCTTC NA TRBJ1-2 NA TRBV19
CASSQSAGEGTGELFF TGTGCCAGCTCCCAATCCGCGGGCGAGGGCACCGGGGAGCTGTTTTTT NA TRBJ2-2 NA TRBV18
CASSPRGTGTYEQYF TGTGCCAGCTCACCTCGTGGGACAGGGACCTACGAGCAGTACTTC TRBD1 TRBJ2-7 NA TRBV18
CASSPGATNTGELFF TGTGCCAGCAGCCCCGGGGCGACGAACACCGGGGAGCTGTTTTTT NA TRBJ2-2 many TRBV9
CASGRPDNEQFF TGTGCCAGCGGACGACCGGACAATGAGCAGTTCTTC NA TRBJ2-1 few TRBV28
CAILAVNYEQYF TGTGCCATCCTAGCGGTGAACTACGAGCAGTACTTC TRBD2 TRBJ2-7 NA TRBV6-4
CASRGETEAFF TGCGCCAGCAGGGGGGAGACTGAAGCTTTCTTT NA TRBJ1-1 NA TRBV5-1
CASRGTDTYEQYF TGCGCCAGCAGAGGGACAGATACCTACGAGCAGTACTTC TRBD1 TRBJ2-7 few TRBV10-2